Below, 30 T cell receptor beta chains from the same sample are listed, as sequenced in a study of blood T cell repertoires in COVID-19. The repertoire was sequenced with immunoSEQ multiplex PCR; TCRdb's copy has only in-frame clones and lacks some. The table lists 150,000 to 200,000 clones, 87% of them singletons. Sequencing was done on a sample of peripheral blood. Every receptor here comes from a woman in her seventies with COVID-19, enrolled during active disease.

This chain connects TRBV27 to TRBJ2-3, with 7 bases fitting TRBD2. Trimming removed 2 bases from V and 1 base from J; junction bases left unmatched: 3. In germline, CDR1 is MNHEY, CDR2 SMNVEV (reference sequence). CDR3 length: 15 residues. CDR3 in amino acids: CASSLAGVGTDTQYF. The CDR3, as DNA: TGTGCCAGCAGTTTAGCGGGAGTCGGCACAGATACGCAGTATTTT.

The CDR3 loop reads CASSLTGAGNNIQYF. For the CDR3, the DNA is TGTGCCAGCAGCTTAACGGGCGCAGGGAATAACATTCAGTACTTC. The V gene is TRBV7-2, the J gene TRBJ2-4; TRBD1 is a possible D gene (5 bases). The CDR3 runs 15 residues. Trimming removed 2 bases from V and 7 bases from J, with 15 bases in between. The germline V gene has CDR1 SGHTA and CDR2 FQGNSA.

This clone was seen just once. V and J are TRBV9 and TRBJ1-2, with a possible D match to TRBD1 (5 bases). The CDR3 covers 15 residues. Trimming took 4 bases from V and 8 from J, leaving 21 bases between them. The germline V gene encodes CDR1 SGDLS and CDR2 YYNGEE. CDR3 in DNA: TGTGCCAGCAGCCCCCAGTGGCCGCCAAAGGGGGGCTACACCTTC. It is translated as CASSPQWPPKGGYTF.

The V and J genes are TRBV19 and TRBJ2-1, with 10 positions matching TRBD2. After removal of 10 bases from V and 9 bases from J, the junction contained 3 bases not matched to a gene. This CDR3 spans 11 amino acids. Germline V gene lookup returns CDR1 LNHDA and CDR2 SQIVND (reference sequence). CDR3: CATTSGIEQFF. The CDR3 DNA reads as TGTGCCACAACTAGCGGGATTGAGCAGTTCTTC.

The chain carries TRBV5-1 and TRBJ2-2; possibly TRBD1 for D (6 bases). V was cut by 4 bases and J by 7 bases, with 20 bases left in between. CDR1 is SGHRS, CDR2 YFSETQ, per germline. This CDR3 is 16 amino acids long. CDR3 nucleotides: TGCGCCAGCAGCATTAATCGACAGGCGCTAGGCGGGGAGCTGTTTTTT. Translation: CASSINRQALGGELFF.

The V and J genes are TRBV9 and TRBJ2-7; 10 nucleotides align to TRBD2. This CDR3 has 18 amino acids. CDR1 SGDLS and CDR2 YYNGEE come from the germline V gene. With 4 bases clipped from V and 3 bases from J, the junction kept 16 bases outside the gene matches. CDR3 protein: CASSPEAGMGLANYEQYF. Written as DNA, the CDR3 is TGTGCCAGCAGCCCAGAGGCCGGAATGGGACTAGCGAACTACGAGCAGTACTTC. Full variable domain (missing parts from reference TRBV9 and TRBJ2-7): DSGVTQTPKHLITATGQRVTLRCSPRSGDLSVYWYQQSLDQGLQFLIQYYNGEERAKGNILERFSAQQFPDLHSELNLSSLELGDSALYFCASSPEAGMGLANYEQYFGPGTRLTVT.

This chain uses TRBV6-5 with TRBJ2-3, with D possibly being TRBD1 (6 bases). Germline-derived CDR1 and CDR2 are MNHEY and SVGAGI. With 8 bases removed from V and 4 bases from J, the gap between germline ends came to 16 bases. The CDR3 length is 14 residues. The chain's CDR3 is CASERGGGADTQYF. The CDR3 DNA reads as TGTGCCAGCGAGAGGGGTGGGGGCGCAGATACGCAGTATTTT.

The chain combines TRBV6-6 with TRBJ2-7, with TRBD1 as a possible D gene (6 bases). CDR3 length equals 14 residues. The V and J ends lost 2 bases and 2 bases respectively, with 10 bases between them. Per germline, CDR1 MNHNY and CDR2 SVGAGI (reference sequence). DNA for the CDR3: TGTGCCAGCAGTTACCTGGACAGAGCCTACGAGCAGTACTTC. This sequence encodes CASSYLDRAYEQYF.

The gene calls are TRBV19 and TRBJ1-5; no clear D gene. With 5 bases removed from V and 6 bases from J, the gap between germline ends came to 14 bases. Germline loops: CDR1 LNHDA, CDR2 SQIVND (reference sequence). CDR3 length equals 14 residues. The CDR3 is CASSQAGFGQPQHF. The CDR3 DNA reads TGTGCCAGTAGTCAGGCGGGTTTCGGTCAGCCCCAGCATTTT.

The genes are TRBV19 and TRBJ1-2; weak D call: TRBD1 (5 bases). With 5 bases removed from V and 0 bases from J, the gap between germline ends came to 13 bases. The CDR3 is made up of 15 amino acids. CDR1 LNHDA and CDR2 SQIVND come from the germline V gene (reference sequence). CDR3 protein: CASSRGGRPNYGYTF. CDR3 coding DNA: TGTGCCAGTAGTCGGGGGGGACGGCCTAACTATGGCTACACCTTC.

The rearrangement joins TRBV11-2 to TRBJ2-2; D is uncertain. Looked up from germline, CDR1 is SGHAT and CDR2 is FQNNGV. Trimming removed 6 bases from V and 0 bases from J, with 5 bases in between. The CDR3 sequence is 13 residues long. The CDR3 loop is CASSSANTGELFF. CDR3 coding DNA: TGTGCCAGCAGTTCGGCGAACACCGGGGAGCTGTTTTTT.

This rearrangement joins TRBV19 to TRBJ2-3, with 10 bases that match TRBD2. The germline CDR1 and CDR2 sequences are LNHDA and SQIVND (reference sequence). The CDR3 spans 15 residues. The junction had 8 bases not matched to a gene; V was cut back by 7 bases and J by 4 bases. The CDR3 nucleotides are TGTGCCAGTACTGATCTAGCGGGAGTGGCAGATACGCAGTATTTT. It translates to CASTDLAGVADTQYF.

V gene TRBV7-9 combines with J gene TRBJ2-7; maybe TRBD1 (7 bases). V was trimmed by 4 bases and J by 2 bases, leaving 12 bases between them. Germline CDR1 SEHNR, CDR2 FQNEAQ (reference sequence). The CDR3 contains 14 residues. The CDR3 DNA sequence: TGTGCCAGCAGCTCCAGGGGGGAAACCTACGAGCAGTACTTC. This gives the protein CASSSRGETYEQYF. Together with reference TRBV7-9 and TRBJ2-7, the CDR3 gives the full variable domain: DTGVSQNPRHKITKRGQNVTFRCDPISEHNRLYWYRQTLGQGPEFLTYFQNEAQLEKSRLLSDRFSAERPKGSFSTLEIQRTEQGDSAMYLCASSSRGETYEQYFGPGTRLTVT.

The genes are TRBV6-5 and TRBJ1-4; D remains ambiguous. Germline assignment: CDR1 MNHEY and CDR2 SVGAGI. CDR3 length equals 14 residues. Trimming stripped 4 bases from V and 8 bases from J, with 14 bases between. The CDR3 protein is CASSSPGSGEKLFF. The CDR3 coding sequence is TGTGCCAGCAGTTCCCCGGGTAGTGGAGAAAAACTGTTTTTT.

V is TRBV19 and J is TRBJ2-2, with D perhaps TRBD2 (5 bases). Trimming pared 3 bases from V and 4 bases from J, leaving 12 bases between. The CDR3 is 15 residues long. Germline V CDR1 and CDR2: LNHDA, SQIVND (reference sequence). In nucleotides, the CDR3 is TGTGCCAGTAGTATCGACGGGATAGGCACCGGGGAGCTGTTTTTT. It encodes CASSIDGIGTGELFF.

The chain joins TRBV11-3 to TRBJ2-7; D is undetermined. The CDR3 has 15 residues. Germline V gene lookup returns CDR1 SGHNT and CDR2 YENEEA. Trimming stripped 0 bases from V and 0 bases from J, with 9 bases between. The CDR3 nucleotides are TGTGCCAGCAGCTTAGACACCTACTACTCCTACGAGCAGTACTTC. Translation gives CASSLDTYYSYEQYF.

The genes are TRBV9 and TRBJ2-7, with D hard to call. The ends were cut back, 0 bases at V and 5 bases at J, with 9 bases in the middle. The CDR3 is made up of 13 amino acids. Germline CDR1 reads SGDLS; CDR2 reads YYNGEE. As DNA, the CDR3 is TGTGCCAGCAGCGTAGCTGAGAGGAACGAGCAGTACTTC. It is translated as CASSVAERNEQYF.

The chain uses TRBV4-2 and TRBJ1-2; D remains ambiguous. Trimming shortened V by 0 bases and J by 1 base, and 6 bases separated the two germline ends. Per germline, CDR1 LGHNA and CDR2 YNFKEQ. The length of the CDR3 is 14 residues. The CDR3: CASSQDSVNYGYTF. DNA for the CDR3: TGTGCCAGCAGCCAAGACAGCGTTAACTATGGCTACACCTTC.

This chain uses TRBV11-3 with TRBJ2-7; 11 bases align to TRBD1. The CDR3 has 15 residues. Germline V lookup: CDR1 SGHNT, CDR2 YENEEA. Trimming removed 4 bases from V and 0 bases from J; junction bases left unmatched: 2. The CDR3 here is CASSSGTGGSYEQYF. The CDR3 DNA reads as TGTGCCAGCAGCTCCGGGACAGGGGGCTCCTACGAGCAGTACTTC.

The chain joins TRBV18 to TRBJ2-7; 10 nucleotides match TRBD2. The length of the CDR3 is 14 residues. Germline trimming cut 3 bases from V and 4 bases from J; bases unmatched to any gene: 3. In germline, CDR1 is KGHSH, CDR2 LQKENI. DNA for the CDR3: TGTGCCAGCTCACCTTCTAGCGGGAGTTACGAGCAGTACTTC. Translation: CASSPSSGSYEQYF.

V is TRBV7-2 and J is TRBJ2-7; TRBD2 agrees at 8 bases. The V and J ends lost 3 bases and 3 bases, in that order; junction bases with no gene match: 7. Germline CDR1 is SGHTA and CDR2 is FQGNSA. This CDR3 is 15 amino acids long. The CDR3 region is CASSFLSGDRYEQYF. The CDR3 DNA sequence: TGTGCCAGCAGCTTCCTTAGCGGGGACCGCTACGAGCAGTACTTC.

CDR3 loop: CASSQEPGQISEQYF. CDR3 DNA: TGTGCCAGCAGCCAAGAACCGGGACAGATCAGCGAGCAGTACTTC. The V call is TRBV3-1 (or the pseudogene TRBV3-2), the J call TRBJ2-7; 7 bases line up with TRBD1. Unmatched junction bases numbered 8, after V lost 0 bases and J lost 6 bases. Looked up from germline, CDR1 is LGHDT and CDR2 is YNNKEL (reference sequence). This CDR3 comprises 15 residues.

This clone came up once. The J gene is TRBJ1-2, the V gene TRBV7-9, with unresolved D. CDR3 length equals 12 residues. The germline gives CDR1 SEHNR, CDR2 FQNEAQ (reference sequence). V was cut by 6 bases and J by 1 base, with 6 bases left in between. The CDR3 loop is CASRQSNYGYTF. DNA for the CDR3: TGTGCCAGCAGACAGAGTAACTATGGCTACACCTTC.

The chain has TRBV27 and TRBJ2-3, with 13 bases lining up with TRBD2. V shed 1 base, J shed 0 bases, and the junction held 1 base outside the gene matches. Germline V gene lookup returns CDR1 MNHEY and CDR2 SMNVEV (reference sequence). The CDR3 extends over 17 amino acids. The CDR3: CASSLWTSGGSTDTQYF. The CDR3 region has the DNA TGTGCCAGCAGTTTATGGACTAGCGGGGGTAGCACAGATACGCAGTATTTT.

This chain links TRBV2 with TRBJ2-7; TRBD1 is a possible D gene (5 bases). V was trimmed by 3 bases and J by 3 bases, leaving 6 bases between them. In germline, CDR1 is SNHLY, CDR2 FYNNEI. CDR3 length: 12 residues. The chain's CDR3 is CASSEDIYEQYF. The CDR3 region has the DNA TGTGCCAGCAGTGAGGACATCTACGAGCAGTACTTC.

The J gene is TRBJ1-4, the V gene TRBV6-5; TRBD1 aligns across 8 bases. Looked up from germline, CDR1 is MNHEY and CDR2 is SVGAGI. This CDR3 region has 13 residues. With V trimmed by 5 bases and J by 10 bases, 6 bases remained unmatched. CDR3 loop: CASSPQGAGKLFF. The DNA for the CDR3 is TGTGCCAGCAGTCCCCAGGGGGCGGGAAAACTGTTTTTT.

The rearrangement links TRBV30 to TRBJ1-5; perhaps TRBD1 as D (6 bases). From germline, CDR1 is GTSNPN and CDR2 SVGIG (reference sequence). This CDR3 has 15 residues. Between the trimmed V and J ends, which lost 5 bases and 0 bases, there was a span of 14 bases. The CDR3 loop is CAWDRGANSNQPQHF. The CDR3 DNA is TGTGCCTGGGATCGGGGGGCGAATAGCAATCAGCCCCAGCATTTT.

The genes are TRBV9 and TRBJ2-7, with D maybe TRBD2 (5 bases). Germline loops: CDR1 SGDLS, CDR2 YYNGEE. This CDR3 has 12 residues. Deletions cut 3 bases from V and 6 bases from J, with 10 bases between. This CDR3 reads CASSGRWGEQYF. The DNA of the CDR3 is TGTGCCAGCAGCGGGAGGTGGGGCGAGCAGTACTTC.

The V gene is TRBV30, the J gene TRBJ1-2; D gene uncertain. Germline V lookup: CDR1 GTSNPN, CDR2 SVGIG (reference sequence). Trimming pared 1 base from V and 7 bases from J, leaving 13 bases between. The length of the CDR3 is 13 residues. For the CDR3, the DNA is TGTGCCTGGAGTGAGCAACCCATCTCTGGCTACACCTTC. It yields the protein CAWSEQPISGYTF.

The chain uses TRBV28 and TRBJ2-1; 8 bases line up with TRBD1. After removal of 5 bases from V and 9 bases from J, the junction contained 9 bases not matched to a gene. The CDR3 totals 14 residues. Germline lookup yields CDR1 MDHEN and CDR2 SYDVKM. The CDR3 protein is CASSPGQGEVEQFF. The CDR3 coding sequence is TGTGCCAGCAGTCCAGGACAGGGTGAGGTTGAGCAGTTCTTC.